This T cell receptor (beta chain) derives from a study of response to subunit inactivated influenza vaccine. Study observations and caveats: Each seasonal flu vaccination may recruit only limited new T cells, authors suggested.

Trimming removed 3 bases at V and 1 base at J, with 7 bases between. Germline lookup yields CDR1 DFQATT and CDR2 SNEGSKA (reference sequence). The CDR3 is 13 amino acids. A word on this clonotype: The antigen is not known.

Each CDR3 protein gets one entry after TCRdb re-called the RT-PCR reads with MiXCR. The sample has 650,000 to 800,000 distinct CDR3 sequences, around a sixth seen once. The sample was PBMCs from blood, taken 4 to 6 days after vaccination. This TCR came from a man in his forties or fifties who received an inactivated influenza vaccine. The gene calls are TRBV20-1 and TRBJ1-3; D is possibly TRBD1 (5 bases). The CDR3 DNA follows: TGCAGTGCTAGGTACAGGTCTGGAAACACCATATATTTT. Amino acids: CSARYRSGNTIYF.